Detailed here is one TCR beta chain. The data derive from a study of blood T cell repertoires in COVID-19. Looking at the study overall: Sites in the United States, Italy and Spain provided acute and convalescent COVID-19 samples. Sources were T cells, B-cell-depleted T cells, or PBMCs; the material itself was cDNA or gDNA.

This CDR3 has 13 amino acids. The germline V gene has CDR1 SQVTM and CDR2 ANQGSEA. Losses at the gene ends were 8 bases for V and 3 bases for J; bases not matched to a gene: 4. In the study's own analysis: Nucleated cell counts were estimated from reference gene primer amplification. Sequenced by immunoSEQ multiplex PCR; TCRdb stores in-frame clones only, minus some. V, J and clone size derive from that table, while D and trimming were established from the DNA sequence. The sample has hundreds of thousands of clones, 86% seen once. This sequence originates from a woman in her thirties with active or convalescent COVID-19. Sequencing was done on a sample of peripheral blood. The chain combines TRBV29-1 with TRBJ2-2; 9 positions match TRBD1. The CDR3 nucleotides read TGCAGCACCCGACAGGGGGACACCGGGGAGCTGTTTTTT. It yields the protein CSTRQGDTGELFF.